Listed below are T cell receptor beta chains from one sample, sequenced in a study of regulatory T cells in long-lasting Graves disease. TCRdb ran MiXCR on the multiplex PCR reads and lists one entry per CDR3 protein. This table has fewer than 650,000 distinct CDR3 sequences, around 17% appearing once. This sample also appeared in a second study, on T cells in Graves' hyperthyroidism and ophthalmopathy.

The material was peripheral blood mononuclear cells (PBMCs), obtained at new diagnosis, from a patient treated with antithyroid drugs. Receptors were obtained from a woman aged 30 to 39 with Graves disease. The CDR3 runs from the conserved cysteine through the conserved F or W. A D gene is named only where the DNA matches it firmly. Expanded clones get a size class; other rows say once, few or many, or leave the size out.

-,many,TRBV12-3/TRBV12-4,TRBJ1-1,CASSGQFAGEAFF,TGTGCCAGCAGCGGACAGTTTGCTGGAGAAGCTTTCTTT
-,-,TRBV5-1,TRBJ1-5,CPKVGYSFTSYSNQPQHF,TGCCCCAAGGTCGGCTACTCTTTCACTTCTTATAGCAATCAGCCCCAGCATTTT
TRBD1,few,TRBV7-9,TRBJ1-1,CASSFRTGGLQNTEAFF,TGTGCCAGCAGCTTCCGGACAGGGGGCCTTCAGAACACTGAAGCTTTCTTT
-,many,TRBV28,TRBJ2-1,CASSSPMGLRFF,TGTGCCAGCAGTTCCCCGATGGGTCTGCGGTTCTTC
-,few,TRBV28,TRBJ1-6,CASIRGLNSPLHF,TGTGCCAGCATCCGCGGACTCAATTCACCCCTCCACTTT
TRBD2,many,TRBV6-2/TRBV6-3,TRBJ2-1,CASSPRPGLAGGGNEQFF,TGTGCCAGCAGCCCACGTCCGGGACTAGCGGGAGGGGGAAATGAGCAGTTCTTC
-,-,TRBV9,TRBJ2-3,CASSVTVFTDTQYF,TGTGCCAGCAGCGTGACTGTATTCACAGATACGCAGTATTTT
-,-,TRBV6-2/TRBV6-3,TRBJ2-7,CASSSPGAYEQYF,TGTGCCAGCAGTTCCCCGGGAGCCTACGAGCAGTACTTC
TRBD1,many,TRBV28,TRBJ1-1,CASSWGLKDRGRATEAFF,TGTGCCAGCAGTTGGGGGCTAAAAGACAGGGGGCGAGCCACTGAAGCTTTCTTT
TRBD1,many,TRBV2,TRBJ1-1,CASSGRQGGGAFF,TGTGCCAGCAGTGGCCGACAGGGAGGCGGCGCTTTCTTT
-,-,TRBV12-3/TRBV12-4,TRBJ2-5,CASSPRDTPRETQYF,TGTGCCAGCAGCCCCCGGGACACCCCCCGGGAGACCCAGTACTTC
-,many,TRBV20-1,TRBJ1-1,CSARVPGAMTEAFF,TGCAGTGCTAGAGTGCCCGGGGCGATGACTGAAGCTTTCTTT
-,few,TRBV2,TRBJ1-6,CASIKGDLSPLHF,TGTGCCAGCATTAAGGGGGACTTATCACCCCTCCACTTT
TRBD1,few,TRBV7-6,TRBJ1-1,CASSLGDRVRTEAFF,TGTGCCAGCAGCTTAGGGGACAGGGTCCGCACTGAAGCTTTCTTT
TRBD1,few,TRBV7-8,TRBJ1-3,CASSGRTGPDGDSGNTIYF,TGTGCCAGCAGCGGGCGGACAGGTCCCGATGGGGACTCTGGAAACACCATATATTTT
-,-,TRBV3-1,TRBJ2-5,CASSLRLSQETQYF,TGTGCCAGCAGCCTCCGTCTATCCCAAGAGACCCAGTACTTC
-,many,TRBV2,TRBJ1-1,CASSISNRGDTEAFF,TGTGCCAGCAGTATCAGTAACCGAGGGGACACTGAAGCTTTCTTT
TRBD1,-,TRBV4-1,TRBJ2-7,CASSQRVGGQGSSYEQYF,TGCGCCAGCAGCCAAAGGGTAGGGGGACAGGGGAGCTCCTACGAGCAGTACTTC
TRBD2,many,TRBV28,TRBJ2-7,CASSSLSGGRYEQYF,TGTGCCAGCAGTTCCCTCTCGGGAGGGAGGTACGAGCAGTACTTC
TRBD2,many,TRBV27,TRBJ2-7,CASRGLANSYEQYF,TGTGCCAGCAGAGGACTAGCGAACTCCTACGAGCAGTACTTC
-,few,TRBV7-9,TRBJ1-2,CASSLALPQMYGYTF,TGTGCCAGCAGCTTAGCGCTTCCACAGATGTATGGCTACACCTTC
-,many,TRBV7-2,TRBJ2-7,CASSFDGSSYEQYF,TGTGCCAGCAGCTTCGACGGGAGCTCCTACGAGCAGTACTTC
TRBD1,-,TRBV5-5,TRBJ2-1,CASSTAGTGYNEQFF,TGTGCCAGCAGCACCGCCGGGACAGGGTACAATGAGCAGTTCTTC
TRBD1,-,TRBV10-3,TRBJ1-6,CAVHGTGNNSPLHF,TGTGCCGTCCACGGGACAGGCAATAATTCACCCCTCCACTTT
-,few,TRBV6-5,TRBJ1-5,CASRWPVSNQPQHF,TGTGCCAGCCGTTGGCCGGTTAGCAATCAGCCCCAGCATTTT
-,many,TRBV3-1,TRBJ2-1,CASSQVSLSPDF,TGTGCCAGCAGCCAAGTGTCACTTTCCCCGGACTTC
-,many,TRBV6-1,TRBJ2-1,CASSDLPGVGEQFF,TGTGCCAGCAGCGATCTACCGGGGGTGGGAGAGCAGTTCTTC
-,-,TRBV4-1,TRBJ1-2,CASSDIRDLPNYGYTF,TGCGCCAGCAGCGACATTCGGGACCTGCCTAACTATGGCTACACCTTC
-,many,TRBV6-5,TRBJ1-5,CASSYSLPGTGNQPQHF,TGTGCCAGCAGTTACTCGCTCCCAGGGACGGGCAATCAGCCCCAGCATTTT
-,-,TRBV9,TRBJ2-1,CASGYGESDEQFF,TGTGCCAGCGGCTACGGAGAGTCCGATGAGCAGTTCTTC
-,many,TRBV2,TRBJ1-1,CASRLTWTVEAFF,TGTGCCAGCAGATTGACGTGGACAGTGGAAGCTTTCTTT
TRBD1,-,TRBV29-1,TRBJ1-1,CSVRTTGDTEAFF,TGCAGCGTTCGGACGACAGGGGACACTGAAGCTTTCTTT
-,many,TRBV11-2,TRBJ2-1,CASRAPGPNNEQFF,TGTGCCAGCAGGGCCCCGGGGCCGAACAATGAGCAGTTCTTC